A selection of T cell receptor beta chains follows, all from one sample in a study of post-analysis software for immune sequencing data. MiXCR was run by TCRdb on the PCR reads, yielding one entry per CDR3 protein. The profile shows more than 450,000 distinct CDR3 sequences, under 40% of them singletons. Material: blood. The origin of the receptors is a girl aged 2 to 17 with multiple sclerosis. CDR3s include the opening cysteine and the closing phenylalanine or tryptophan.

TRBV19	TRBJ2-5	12	CASMRDGETQYF
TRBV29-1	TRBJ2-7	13	CSVEDRATGEQYF
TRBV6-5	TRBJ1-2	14	CASSYSGGQHGYTF
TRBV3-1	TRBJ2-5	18	CASSQEVARTSGQETQYF
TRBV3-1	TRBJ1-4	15	CASSQDLRGWEKLFF
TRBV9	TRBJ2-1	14	CASSLNWGFDEQFF
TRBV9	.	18	CASSGEGLDVYPPETQYF
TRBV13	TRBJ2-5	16	CASSLRTTTYQETQYF
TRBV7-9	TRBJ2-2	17	CASSPQRDRVNTGELFF
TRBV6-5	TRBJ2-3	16	CASSSLAGGYTDTQYF
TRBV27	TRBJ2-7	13	CASSGLAGDEQYF
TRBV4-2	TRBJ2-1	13	CASSQDRKNEQFF
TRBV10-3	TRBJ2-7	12	CAIRETGYEQYF
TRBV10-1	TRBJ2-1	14	CARGGRGSHNEQFF
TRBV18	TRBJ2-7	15	CASSLSRDGYYEQYF
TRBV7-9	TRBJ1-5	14	CASSSEQDGQPQHF
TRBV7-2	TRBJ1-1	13	CASSLDHRGKAFF
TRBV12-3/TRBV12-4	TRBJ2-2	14	CASRKGTPGGELFF
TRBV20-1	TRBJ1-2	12	CSARGGQRGYTF
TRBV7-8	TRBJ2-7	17	CASSPRTTARGPYEQYF
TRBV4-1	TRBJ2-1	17	CASSLGLAGPSYNEQFF
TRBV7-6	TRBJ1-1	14	CASSLSGRGTEAFF
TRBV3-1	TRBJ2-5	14	CASSPAVGQETQYF
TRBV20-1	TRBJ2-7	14	CSASGGLPRDEQYF
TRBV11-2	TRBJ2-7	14	CASLSRGAHYEQYF
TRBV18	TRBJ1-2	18	CASSPQGALPTGSDGYTF
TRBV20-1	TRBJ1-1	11	CSASLLRDAFF
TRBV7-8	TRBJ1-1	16	CASSPLAGQGATEAFF
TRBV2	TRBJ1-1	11	CASNRISEAFF
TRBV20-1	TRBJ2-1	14	CSASGRGGKNEQFF
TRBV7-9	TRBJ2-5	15	CTSSLQQGQSETQYF
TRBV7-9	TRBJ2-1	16	CASSFRVTSGGALEFF
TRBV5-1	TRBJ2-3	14	CASSLSSPTDTQYF
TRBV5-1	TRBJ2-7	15	CASSIAGGSVYEQYF
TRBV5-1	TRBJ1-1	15	CASSWGGLAGTEAFF
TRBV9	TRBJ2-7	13	CASSVGVSYEQYF
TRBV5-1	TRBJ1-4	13	CASSLTDNEKLFF
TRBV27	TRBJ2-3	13	CASRPASTDTQYF
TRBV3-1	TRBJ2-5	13	CASSQTHQETQYF
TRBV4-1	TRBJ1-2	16	CASSQERGARNYGYTF
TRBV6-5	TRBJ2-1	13	CASSSATDPTPFF
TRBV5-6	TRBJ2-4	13	CASSDTGANIQYF
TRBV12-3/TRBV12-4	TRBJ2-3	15	CASSLSVSSTDTRYF
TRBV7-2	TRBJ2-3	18	CASSHRPRPTWGSDTQYF
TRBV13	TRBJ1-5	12	CASSTQGMPQHF
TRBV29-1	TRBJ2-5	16	CSVEDPHGGREETQYF
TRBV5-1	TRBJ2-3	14	CASSLVQGTDTQYF
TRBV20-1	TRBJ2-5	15	CSARERGGGAETQYF
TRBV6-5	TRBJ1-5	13	CASSYSPVGPQHF
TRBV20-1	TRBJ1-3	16	CSARDWTGGSGNTIYF